This T cell receptor (beta chain) is from a study of blood T cell repertoires in COVID-19. This clone was seen a handful of times. Generated by immunoSEQ multiplex PCR, the TCRdb table keeps only in-frame clones and is missing some. The sample includes around 200,000 clones, 75% to 90% of them seen just once. This receptor was obtained from a woman in her 30s who had been exposed to COVID-19. The sequenced material came from PBMCs or T cells enriched from blood (not recorded which).

CDR3 amino acids: CATSDSLSNQPQHF. CDR3 in DNA: TGTGCCACCAGTGATTCCCTTAGCAATCAGCCCCAGCATTTT. The chain has TRBV24-1 and TRBJ1-5; D not certain. Trimming stripped 2 bases from V and 0 bases from J, with 4 bases between. CDR3 length: 14 residues. Germline loops: CDR1 KGHDR, CDR2 SFDVKD.